One and the same sample provided the 28 T cell receptor beta chains below, sequenced in a study of cytomegalovirus exposure and HLA in healthy donors (dated by TCRdb to between 2016 and 2019). The receptor library was made with the immunoSEQ multiplex PCR assay. For the multiplex PCR, a mixture combining 60 forward primers for TCR Vbeta segments and 13 reverse primers for TCR Jbeta segments was used. What TCRdb holds here is the immuneACCESS table cut down to in-frame rearrangements. Part of the clones is not present; checked against another copy, under half of the missing clones reflect an unresolved V gene, and the others are unexplained. The sample profile shows about 140,000 clones; about 85% of them were found once. The ten largest make up approximately 3% of the sample. The sequencing sample was made of PBMCs. Every receptor here comes from a female donor in good health and CMV-seronegative.

The gene calls are TRBV30 and TRBJ1-3; D remains unclear. Germline V gives CDR1 GTSNPN, CDR2 SVGIG (reference sequence). The V end was cut by 1 base, the J end by 4 bases, with 8 bases between. The CDR3 loop spans 13 amino acids. DNA of the CDR3: TGTGCCTGGAGTGGAGGGTACGGAAACACCATATATTTT. Its protein is CAWSGGYGNTIYF.

The rearrangement joins TRBV15 to TRBJ1-2; D is unclear. CDR1 and CDR2 (germline): LNHNV, YYDKDF (reference sequence). The CDR3 is 11 amino acids. V lost 8 bases and J lost 7, with 11 bases in between. CDR3 DNA sequence: TGTGCCACCGGGCGAACTCTTGGCTACACCTTC. It encodes CATGRTLGYTF.

The chain combines TRBV5-4 with TRBJ2-1, with D tentatively TRBD1 (6 bases). Germline assignment: CDR1 SGHNT and CDR2 YYREEE (reference sequence). CDR3 length: 15 residues. Trimming stripped 2 bases from V and 0 bases from J, with 9 bases between. In DNA form, the CDR3 reads TGTGCCAGCAGCTTTCAGGGGAACTCCTACAATGAGCAGTTCTTC. Protein product: CASSFQGNSYNEQFF. The variable domain in full, with the rest retrieved from reference TRBV5-4 and TRBJ2-1, is ETGVTQSPTHLIKTRGQQVTLRCSSQSGHNTVSWYQQALGQGPQFIFQYYREEENGRGNFPPRFSGLQFPNYSSELNVNALELDDSALYLCASSFQGNSYNEQFFGPGTRLTVL.

This clone was picked up one time. V and J are TRBV6-5 and TRBJ2-5, with D possibly TRBD1 on 6 matching bases. Looked up from germline, CDR1 is MNHEY and CDR2 is SVGAGI. The CDR3 is 14 amino acids. Deletions cut 0 bases from V and 5 bases from J, with 10 bases between. CDR3 coding DNA: TGTGCCAGCAGTTACTCACAGGGAGTCGAGACCCAGTACTTC. Translation gives CASSYSQGVETQYF.

The V gene is TRBV5-1, the J gene TRBJ2-3; 7 bases fit TRBD1. V trimming: 4 bases; J trimming: 4 bases; junction bases outside the gene matches: 6. The germline gives CDR1 SGHRS, CDR2 YFSETQ. The CDR3 has 14 amino acids. CDR3 region: CASSTSGGSDTQYF. In DNA, the CDR3 is TGCGCCAGCAGCACCTCAGGGGGATCAGATACGCAGTATTTT. Looking up the rest from reference TRBV5-1 and TRBJ2-3 gives the full variable domain: KAGVTQTPRYLIKTRGQQVTLSCSPISGHRSVSWYQQTPGQGLQFLFEYFSETQRNKGNFPGRFSGRQFSNSRSEMNVSTLELGDSALYLCASSTSGGSDTQYFGPGTRLTVL.

The rearrangement links TRBV5-1 to TRBJ2-7; 9 bases are shared with TRBD1. This CDR3 contains 15 residues. V shed 4 bases and J 6 bases; nucleotides not matched to a gene: 11. Germline V gives CDR1 SGHRS, CDR2 YFSETQ. The chain's CDR3 is CASSPDRGGLGEQYF. Here the CDR3 DNA reads TGCGCCAGCAGCCCGGACAGGGGCGGCCTTGGCGAGCAGTACTTC.

The genes are TRBV6-6 and TRBJ1-6; 7 nucleotides line up with TRBD1. V was pared by 8 bases and J by 9 bases, with 7 bases of the junction left unmatched. CDR1 and CDR2 from the germline V gene are MNHNY and SVGAGI (reference sequence). This CDR3 contains 13 residues. CDR3 nucleotide sequence: TGTGCCAGCGGTGACAGGGTCATTTCACCCCTCCACTTT. Its protein product is CASGDRVISPLHF.

This clone was counted between two and nine times. CDR3 in amino acids: CASSESGGGQPQHF. The CDR3 region has the DNA TGTGCCAGCAGCGAATCAGGGGGTGGGCAGCCCCAGCATTTT. The chain uses TRBV2 and TRBJ1-5, with 7 bases identical to TRBD1. The V gene end was trimmed by 6 bases and the J gene end by 7 bases; junction bases not matched to a gene: 9. Per germline, CDR1 SNHLY and CDR2 FYNNEI. This CDR3 is built from 14 residues.

The chain combines TRBV5-6 with TRBJ1-1; D not certain. Deletions cut 0 bases from V and 4 bases from J, with 13 bases between. Germline CDR1 reads SGHDT; CDR2 reads YYEEEE. The CDR3 covers 15 residues. Written as DNA, the CDR3 is TGTGCCAGCAGCTTGGTTAATGCCTTGAGCACTGAAGCTTTCTTT. The encoded protein is CASSLVNALSTEAFF. The whole variable domain, filled in from reference TRBV5-6 and TRBJ1-1, reads DAGVTQSPTHLIKTRGQQVTLRCSPKSGHDTVSWYQQALGQGPQFIFQYYEEEERQRGNFPDRFSGHQFPNYSSELNVNALLLGDSALYLCASSLVNALSTEAFFGQGTRLTVV.

V and J are TRBV11-2 and TRBJ2-1; TRBD2 aligns across 11 bases. The germline V gene has CDR1 SGHAT and CDR2 FQNNGV. CDR3 size: 15 residues. The trim removed 7 bases at V and 2 bases at J, leaving 4 bases unmatched. The CDR3 DNA reads TGTGCCAGCACTGGGACTAGCGGAACCTACAATGAGCAGTTCTTC. It codes for CASTGTSGTYNEQFF.

This clone was seen at least ten times. This sequence joins TRBV5-1 and TRBJ2-7; D is perhaps TRBD1 (6 bases). Germline CDR1 and CDR2: SGHRS and YFSETQ. Deletions cut 2 bases from V and 5 bases from J, with 17 bases between. CDR3 size: 15 residues. The DNA of the CDR3 is TGCGCCAGCAGCTTACAGGGTAACCCTCCTAACGAGCAGTACTTC. This gives the protein CASSLQGNPPNEQYF.

The chain employs TRBV12-5 and TRBJ1-1; no definite D call. The CDR3 is 11 amino acids. The V end was cut by 5 bases, the J end by 6 bases, with 7 bases between. In germline, CDR1 is LGHNT, CDR2 FRNRAP. The CDR3 DNA sequence: TGTGCTAGTGGTCTACCTTCTGAAGCTTTCTTT. This encodes CASGLPSEAFF.

In its sample, this clone was seen a few times. The rearrangement joins TRBV2 to TRBJ1-5, with TRBD1 as a possible D gene (5 bases). The CDR3 has 15 amino acids. V lost 2 bases and J lost 0, with 8 bases in between. Germline values: CDR1 SNHLY, CDR2 FYNNEI. The chain's CDR3 is CASSENRPSNQPQHF. In DNA form, the CDR3 reads TGTGCCAGCAGTGAAAACAGGCCTAGCAATCAGCCCCAGCATTTT. The whole variable domain, remainder taken from reference TRBV2 and TRBJ1-5, is EPEVTQTPSHQVTQMGQEVILRCVPISNHLYFYWYRQILGQKVEFLVSFYNNEISEKSEIFDDQFSVERPDGSNFTLKIRSTKLEDSAMYFCASSENRPSNQPQHFGDGTRLSIL.

The table lists this clone with a few counts. The chain recombines TRBV7-2 with TRBJ1-1; D gene ambiguous. This CDR3 region has 13 residues. From germline, CDR1 is SGHTA and CDR2 FQGNSA. Deletions cut 5 bases from V and 1 base from J, with 8 bases between. CDR3 in amino acids: CASSLLQNTEAFF. The CDR3 DNA follows: TGTGCCAGCAGCCTATTGCAGAACACTGAAGCTTTCTTT.

The CDR3 is CASSRRLAGGSYNEQFF. DNA of the CDR3: TGCGCCAGCAGCAGGCGACTAGCGGGAGGTTCCTACAATGAGCAGTTCTTC. The chain combines TRBV5-1 with TRBJ2-1, with 13 bases identical to TRBD2. CDR1 is SGHRS and CDR2 is YFSETQ in the germline V gene. CDR3 length: 17 amino acids. V lost 4 bases to trimming and J lost 1 base; unmatched junction nucleotides: 5.

The chain joins TRBV7-9 to TRBJ2-3; 7 bases are a match to TRBD2. V was clipped by 3 bases and J by 11 bases; unmatched bases: 2. Germline CDR1 SEHNR, CDR2 FQNEAQ (reference sequence). The CDR3 totals 11 residues. CDR3 amino acids: CASSFWGGQYF. CDR3 coding DNA: TGTGCCAGCAGCTTTTGGGGGGGGCAGTATTTT. Based on the CDR3 plus reference TRBV7-9 and TRBJ2-3, the full variable domain is DTGVSQNPRHKITKRGQNVTFRCDPISEHNRLYWYRQTLGQGPEFLTYFQNEAQLEKSRLLSDRFSAERPKGSFSTLEIQRTEQGDSAMYLCASSFWGGQYFGPGTRLTVL.

The chain links TRBV19 to TRBJ1-2; 9 bases line up with TRBD1. CDR1 and CDR2 from the germline V gene are LNHDA and SQIVND (reference sequence). V trimming: 0 bases; J trimming: 4 bases; junction bases outside the gene matches: 3. This CDR3 comprises 15 residues. In nucleotides, the CDR3 is TGTGCCAGTAGTATAGAGGGACAGGGAATCTATGGCTACACCTTC. Translation gives CASSIEGQGIYGYTF.

The rearrangement joins TRBV6-6 to TRBJ1-6; possible D gene TRBD1, 5 bases. The V end lost 4 bases, the J end lost 5 bases, and 12 bases lay between the germline ends. In germline, CDR1 is MNHNY, CDR2 SVGAGI (reference sequence). The CDR3 has 15 amino acids. CDR3 DNA: TGTGCCAGCAGTTTGGGACTTATACATAATTCACCCCTCCACTTT. Translated, it gives CASSLGLIHNSPLHF.

The chain employs TRBV7-9 and TRBJ2-1, with TRBD2 matching 9 bases. From germline, CDR1 is SEHNR and CDR2 FQNEAQ (reference sequence). The CDR3 runs to 15 residues. J was trimmed by 7 bases and V by 4 bases; bases with no gene match: 8. In nucleotides, the CDR3 is TGTGCCAGCAGCTCCAGCGGGGGGCCGGGAAATGAGCAGTTCTTC. Residues: CASSSSGGPGNEQFF.

The chain employs TRBV7-9 and TRBJ2-7; D not certain. The CDR3 has 11 amino acids. The germline V gene has CDR1 SEHNR and CDR2 FQNEAQ (reference sequence). Trimming removed 5 bases from V and 1 base from J, with 3 bases in between. The CDR3 reads CASSLSYEQYF. The CDR3 DNA is TGTGCCAGCAGCCTATCCTACGAGCAGTACTTC.

This chain uses TRBV25-1 with TRBJ1-4, with a weak D call TRBD1 (6 bases). Germline CDR1 MGHDK, CDR2 SYGVNS. The ends were cut back, 5 bases at V and 4 bases at J, with 14 bases in the middle. CDR3 size: 15 residues. The CDR3 spells CASSLGQTLNEKLFF. CDR3 DNA: TGTGCCAGCAGTCTCGGACAGACCCTTAATGAAAAACTGTTTTTT.

J is TRBJ2-3 and V is TRBV6-6, with D perhaps TRBD1 (7 bases). The CDR3 is 16 residues long. Germline CDR1 and CDR2: MNHNY and SVGAGI (reference sequence). V lost 2 bases, J lost 1 base, and 13 bases lay in between. The CDR3 sequence is CASSYTRGEGTDTQYF. CDR3 in DNA: TGTGCCAGCAGTTACACCAGGGGGGAAGGCACAGATACGCAGTATTTT.

The chain recombines TRBV4-3 with TRBJ1-2, with a possible D match to TRBD1 (6 bases). The CDR3 consists of 13 residues. Germline CDR1 LGHNA, CDR2 YSLEER. V dropped 5 bases and J dropped 7 bases, with 14 bases sitting between them. The CDR3 loop is CASSSTGNGGYTF. The DNA of the CDR3 is TGCGCCAGCAGCTCCACAGGGAACGGTGGCTACACCTTC.

The chain couples TRBV7-9 to TRBJ2-7, with 7 positions matching TRBD2. CDR3 length equals 12 residues. With 0 bases clipped from V and 7 bases from J, the junction kept 0 bases outside the gene matches. Germline-derived CDR1 and CDR2 are SEHNR and FQNEAQ (reference sequence). CDR3 DNA: TGTGCCAGCAGCTTAGCTAGCGGGGAGCAGTACTTC. Encoded protein: CASSLASGEQYF.

The V and J genes are TRBV11-2 and TRBJ1-6; D remains unclear. Germline CDR1 is SGHAT and CDR2 is FQNNGV. The CDR3 sequence is 13 residues long. The V and J ends lost 5 bases and 5 bases respectively, with 7 bases between them. CDR3 amino acids: CASSARDNSPLHF. CDR3 sequence (DNA): TGTGCCAGCAGCGCGAGAGATAATTCACCCCTCCACTTT.

The rearrangement uses TRBV9 and TRBJ2-1; weak D call: TRBD2 (5 bases). The V gene lost 0 bases and the J gene lost 0 bases, with 10 bases spanning the gap. Germline values: CDR1 SGDLS, CDR2 YYNGEE. The CDR3 has 16 amino acids. CDR3 loop: CASSVGRGSSYNEQFF. In DNA form, the CDR3 reads TGTGCCAGCAGCGTAGGTCGGGGAAGCTCCTACAATGAGCAGTTCTTC.

The chain carries TRBV12-5 and TRBJ1-3; no reliable D call. Germline values: CDR1 LGHNT, CDR2 FRNRAP. Trimming took off 7 bases at V and 4 bases at J, with 8 bases between the two ends. This CDR3 has 12 residues. CDR3 residues: CASALLGNTIYF. CDR3 sequence (DNA): TGTGCTAGTGCACTACTGGGAAACACCATATATTTT.

The rearrangement uses TRBV5-1 and TRBJ1-1; 7 bases map to TRBD1. The CDR3 loop spans 17 amino acids. Germline CDR1 and CDR2: SGHRS and YFSETQ. Unmatched junction bases numbered 14, after V lost 0 bases and J lost 6 bases. The CDR3 DNA reads as TGCGCCAGCAGCTTGGGGCCAGGGGGAATTGGTAATGCTGAAGCTTTCTTT. This gives the protein CASSLGPGGIGNAEAFF.